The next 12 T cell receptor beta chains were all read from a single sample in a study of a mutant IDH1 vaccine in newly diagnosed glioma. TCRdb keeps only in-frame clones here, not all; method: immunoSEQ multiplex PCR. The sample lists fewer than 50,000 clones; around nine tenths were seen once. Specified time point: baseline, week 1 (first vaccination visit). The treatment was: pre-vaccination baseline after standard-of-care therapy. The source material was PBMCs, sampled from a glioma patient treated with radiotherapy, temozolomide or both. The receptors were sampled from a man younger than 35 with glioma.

CDR3 bases: TGTGCCAGCAGCCCCTGGACAGGCTACTACGAGCAGTACTTC. It codes for CASSPWTGYYEQYF. The chain has TRBV5-6 and TRBJ2-7, with 7 bases identical to TRBD1. This CDR3 has 14 amino acids. CDR1 and CDR2 from the germline V gene are SGHDT and YYEEEE. After removal of 4 bases from V and 3 bases from J, the junction contained 7 bases not matched to a gene.

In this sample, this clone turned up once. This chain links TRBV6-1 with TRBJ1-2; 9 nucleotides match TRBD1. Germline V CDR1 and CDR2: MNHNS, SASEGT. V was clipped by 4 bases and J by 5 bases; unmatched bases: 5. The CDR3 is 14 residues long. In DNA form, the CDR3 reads TGTGCCAGCAGTGGAACAGGGGGCGATTATGGCTACACCTTC. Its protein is CASSGTGGDYGYTF.

This CDR3 is CASSPRGTGFYNEQFF. The CDR3, as DNA: TGCGCCAGCAGCCCCCGCGGGACAGGGTTCTACAATGAGCAGTTCTTC. The V gene is TRBV4-3, the J gene TRBJ2-1; 9 bases map to TRBD1. Losses at the gene ends were 4 bases for V and 3 bases for J; bases not matched to a gene: 7. Germline CDR1 LGHNA, CDR2 YSLEER. The CDR3 runs to 16 residues.

CDR3 region: CASPARQGKEGSYEQYF. The CDR3 nucleotides are TGCGCCAGCCCCGCGAGGCAGGGGAAAGAAGGGTCCTACGAGCAGTACTTC. The chain joins TRBV4-3 to TRBJ2-7; TRBD1 is a possible D gene (6 bases). The CDR3 is made up of 17 amino acids. V lost 8 bases, J lost 1 base, and 24 bases lay in between. The germline V gene has CDR1 LGHNA and CDR2 YSLEER.

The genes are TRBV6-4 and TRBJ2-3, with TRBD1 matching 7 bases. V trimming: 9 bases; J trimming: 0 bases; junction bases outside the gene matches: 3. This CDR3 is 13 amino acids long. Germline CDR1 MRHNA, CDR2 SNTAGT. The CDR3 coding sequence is TGTGCCAGTTCACAGGGGAGCACAGATACGCAGTATTTT. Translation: CASSQGSTDTQYF.

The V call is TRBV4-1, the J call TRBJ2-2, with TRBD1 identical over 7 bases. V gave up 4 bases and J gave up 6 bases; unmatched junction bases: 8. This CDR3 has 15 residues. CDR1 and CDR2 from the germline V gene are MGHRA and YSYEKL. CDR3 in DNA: TGCGCCAGCAGCCCGAAGGGGGCGCTTGCCGGGGAGCTGTTTTTT. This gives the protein CASSPKGALAGELFF.

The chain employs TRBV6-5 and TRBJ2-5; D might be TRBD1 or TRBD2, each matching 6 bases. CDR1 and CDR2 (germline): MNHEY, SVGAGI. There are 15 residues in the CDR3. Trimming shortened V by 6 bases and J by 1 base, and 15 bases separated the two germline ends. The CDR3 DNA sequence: TGTGCCAGCAGCCACCCCAGGGGAGGCCAAGAGACCCAGTACTTC. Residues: CASSHPRGGQETQYF.

CDR3: CASSEEGRGACTF. The CDR3 DNA reads TGTGCCAGCAGTGAAGAAGGGCGGGGGGCCTGCACCTTC. The chain joins TRBV2 to TRBJ1-2; tentatively, D is TRBD1 (6 bases). CDR1 SNHLY and CDR2 FYNNEI come from the germline V gene. V gave up 1 base and J gave up 13 bases, with 16 bases separating them. This CDR3 spans 13 amino acids.

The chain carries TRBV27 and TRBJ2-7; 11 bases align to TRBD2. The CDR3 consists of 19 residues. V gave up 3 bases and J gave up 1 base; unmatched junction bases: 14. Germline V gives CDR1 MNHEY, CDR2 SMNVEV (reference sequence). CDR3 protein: CASSLQTPTIAGGSYEQYF. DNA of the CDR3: TGTGCCAGCAGTTTGCAAACGCCCACCATAGCGGGAGGGTCCTACGAGCAGTACTTC.

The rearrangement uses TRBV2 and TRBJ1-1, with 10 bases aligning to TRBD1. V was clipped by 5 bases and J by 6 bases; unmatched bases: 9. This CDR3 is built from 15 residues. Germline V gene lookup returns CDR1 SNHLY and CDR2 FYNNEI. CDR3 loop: CASSNIDRGLAEAFF. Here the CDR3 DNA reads TGTGCCAGCAGTAATATCGACAGGGGGCTGGCTGAAGCTTTCTTT.

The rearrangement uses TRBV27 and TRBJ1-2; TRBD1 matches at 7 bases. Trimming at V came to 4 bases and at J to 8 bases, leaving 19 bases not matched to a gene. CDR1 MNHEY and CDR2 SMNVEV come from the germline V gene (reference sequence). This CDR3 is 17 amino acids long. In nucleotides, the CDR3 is TGTGCCAGCAGTTCCTTGACGGGACAGCCAACCAGGAGAGGCTACACCTTC. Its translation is CASSSLTGQPTRRGYTF.

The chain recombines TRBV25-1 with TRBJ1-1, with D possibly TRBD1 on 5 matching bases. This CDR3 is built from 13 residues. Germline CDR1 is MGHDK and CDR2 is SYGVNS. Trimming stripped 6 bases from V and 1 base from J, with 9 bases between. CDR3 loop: CASRAGWNTEAFF. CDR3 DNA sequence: TGTGCCAGCAGGGCAGGGTGGAACACTGAAGCTTTCTTT.